Listed below are T cell receptor beta chains from one sample, sequenced in a study of blood T cell repertoires in COVID-19. Sequencing used immunoSEQ multiplex PCR; TCRdb keeps in-frame clones, though not all of them. Among 150,000 to 200,000 clones listed, roughly 93% were seen once. Material for sequencing was peripheral blood. The source is a woman between 55 and 75 years old with COVID-19, enrolled during active disease. CDR3s include the opening cysteine and the closing phenylalanine or tryptophan. A D gene is named only where the DNA matches it firmly. Not every row has a clone size; where given, it reads once, few, many or a size class.

j_call d_call clone_size v_call cdr3_aa cdr3_nt
TRBJ2-7 . . TRBV11-2 CASSLGSNPGTVDEQYF TGTGCCAGCAGCTTGGGGTCTAATCCCGGGACTGTTGACGAGCAGTACTTC
TRBJ1-4 TRBD1 . TRBV7-6 CASSPRPGQGRDEKLFF TGTGCCAGCAGCCCCCGCCCGGGACAGGGGAGAGATGAAAAACTGTTTTTT
TRBJ1-2 TRBD1 . TRBV6-5 CASSRQGARGYTF TGTGCCAGCAGCCGACAGGGGGCTAGGGGCTACACCTTC
TRBJ2-5 TRBD2 . TRBV4-2 CASSQKRLAFEETQYF TGTGCCAGCAGCCAAAAACGACTAGCGTTTGAGGAGACCCAGTACTTC
TRBJ2-7 TRBD1 . TRBV27 CASSAGQGASYEQYF TGTGCCAGCAGTGCCGGGCAGGGGGCCTCCTACGAGCAGTACTTC
TRBJ2-3 TRBD2 . TRBV5-4 CASSLARGGGGSDTQYF TGTGCCAGCAGCTTGGCCCGCGGGGGGGGAGGTTCAGATACGCAGTATTTT
TRBJ2-1 TRBD1 . TRBV19 CASSYDRGMDEQFF TGTGCCAGTAGCTACGACAGGGGCATGGATGAGCAGTTCTTC
TRBJ2-6 . . TRBV6-5 CASQGTLANVLTF TGTGCCAGCCAGGGGACCTTGGCCAACGTCCTGACTTTC
TRBJ1-2 . . TRBV14 CASSQQGYGYTF TGTGCCAGCAGCCAACAGGGTTATGGCTACACCTTC
TRBJ1-2 . . TRBV9 CASSVVPKRDYGYTF TGTGCCAGCAGCGTAGTTCCGAAGCGTGACTATGGCTACACCTTC
TRBJ1-2 TRBD1 . TRBV14 CASSLTGAYGYTF TGTGCCAGCAGCCTTACAGGGGCCTATGGCTACACCTTC
TRBJ1-2 TRBD1 . TRBV7-8 CASSDTGGAYYGYTF TGTGCCAGCAGCGATACAGGGGGCGCGTATTATGGCTACACCTTC
TRBJ1-4 . . TRBV6-2/TRBV6-3 CASSTGTLNEKLFF TGTGCCAGCAGTACCGGGACATTGAATGAAAAACTGTTTTTT
TRBJ1-1 TRBD1 . TRBV5-4 CASSLEGTGNTEAFF TGTGCCAGCAGCTTGGAGGGGACAGGGAACACTGAAGCTTTCTTT
TRBJ2-1 TRBD2 . TRBV9 CASSVGSGGALQFF TGTGCCAGCAGCGTAGGGAGCGGGGGGGCCCTGCAGTTCTTC
TRBJ1-1 . . TRBV7-9 CASSSRQMNTEAFF TGTGCCAGCAGCTCGCGACAGATGAACACTGAAGCTTTCTTT
TRBJ2-1 TRBD2 . TRBV27 CASSSRGLAGAVSYNEQFF TGTGCCAGCAGTTCCCGGGGACTAGCGGGGGCCGTTTCCTACAATGAGCAGTTCTTC
TRBJ1-2 TRBD1 . TRBV19 CASTVPQGAYGYTF TGTGCCAGTACCGTACCCCAGGGGGCGTATGGCTACACCTTC
TRBJ2-2 . . TRBV11-3 CASSLTTHTGELFF TGTGCCAGCAGCTTAACTACCCACACCGGGGAGCTGTTTTTT
TRBJ1-1 . . TRBV7-2 CASSLGAWNTEAFF TGTGCCAGCAGCTTGGGGGCTTGGAACACTGAAGCTTTCTTT
TRBJ2-7 . . TRBV6-5 CASRPYRGTSYEQYF TGTGCCAGCAGACCGTACCGGGGGACCTCCTACGAGCAGTACTTC
TRBJ1-1 . . TRBV5-1 CASSLEESTEAFF TGCGCCAGCAGCTTGGAGGAGAGCACTGAAGCTTTCTTT
TRBJ1-1 TRBD1 . TRBV10-2 CASYSSRGTEAFF TGCGCCAGCTATTCTAGCAGGGGGACTGAAGCTTTCTTT
TRBJ2-3 . . TRBV7-3 CASSNTGPDTQYF TGTGCCAGCAGCAACACAGGCCCAGATACGCAGTATTTT
TRBJ1-2 . . TRBV7-9 CASSLGKTGLTNYGYTF TGTGCCAGCAGCTTGGGGAAAACAGGCCTAACTAACTATGGCTACACCTTC
TRBJ1-2 . . TRBV6-1 CASSEAVVESYGYTF TGTGCCAGCAGTGAAGCTGTTGTGGAGAGCTATGGCTACACCTTC
TRBJ2-1 TRBD2 . TRBV5-1 CASSLGAGGYNEQFF TGCGCCAGCAGCTTGGGAGCGGGGGGCTACAATGAGCAGTTCTTC
TRBJ1-1 TRBD1 . TRBV13 CASSSAGTGVNTEAFF TGTGCCAGCAGCTCCGCCGGGACAGGGGTGAACACTGAAGCTTTCTTT
TRBJ1-1 . . TRBV5-4 CASSLAPGEGTEAFF TGTGCCAGCAGCTTGGCCCCAGGGGAGGGTACTGAAGCTTTCTTT
TRBJ1-5 TRBD1 . TRBV10-3 CATHPGQPYQPQHF TGTGCCACCCACCCGGGACAGCCATACCAGCCCCAGCATTTT
TRBJ1-1 . few TRBV2 CASSERRQSAFF TGTGCCAGCAGTGAACGAAGACAGTCAGCTTTCTTT
TRBJ2-3 TRBD2 . TRBV27 CASSLRLAGGRRTDTQYF TGTGCCAGCAGTTTAAGGCTAGCGGGGGGGCGTCGCACAGATACGCAGTATTTT
TRBJ1-2 . . TRBV6-5 CASSYSAGNYGYTF TGTGCCAGCAGTTACTCGGCGGGGAACTATGGCTACACCTTC
TRBJ2-5 TRBD2 . TRBV3-1/TRBV3-2 CASGPSGGVQETQYF TGTGCCAGCGGTCCTAGCGGGGGGGTACAAGAGACCCAGTACTTC
TRBJ1-1 . . TRBV11-3 CASSLGQSTEAFF TGTGCCAGCAGCCTCGGACAGTCCACTGAAGCTTTCTTT
TRBJ2-1 TRBD2 . TRBV25-1 CASSEFTSGGPYNEQFF TGTGCCAGCAGTGAATTTACCAGCGGGGGGCCTTACAATGAGCAGTTCTTC
TRBJ1-6 TRBD1 . TRBV18 CASSSTGGEYNSPLHF TGTGCCAGCTCATCGACAGGGGGCGAATATAATTCACCCCTCCACTTT